The 8 T cell receptor beta chains below were found in one sample sequenced in a study of T cells in women clearing cervical HPV infection. The protocol was immunoSEQ multiplex PCR, while the TCRdb copy is restricted to in-frame clones and leaves out a portion. The listing contains some 40,000 clones. Sequencing used blood buffy coat. Receptors were obtained from a woman aged 18 to 69 with a cervical HPV16 infection that either progressed to CIN3+ or cleared (not recorded which).

As concerns this clone: The CDR3 end falls 3 residues outside the read, so it is completed with the germline J gene. The gene calls are TRBV30 and TRBJ2-7; no definite D call. The germline V gene has CDR1 GTSNPN and CDR2 SVGIG (reference sequence). Trimming removed 2 bases at V and 4 bases at J, with 6 bases between. The CDR3 loop spans 11 amino acids. The CDR3 bases that were read are TGTGCCTGGAGTACTGAATACGAG. Translation: CAWSTEYE. The full CDR3 sequence reads CAWSTEYEQYF. Complete variable domain (other parts from reference TRBV30 and TRBJ2-7): SQTIHQWPATLVQPVGSPLSLECTVEGTSNPNLYWYRQAAGRGLQLLFYSVGIGQISSEVPQNLSASRPQDRQFILSSKKLLLSDSGFYLCAWSTEYEQYFGPGTRLTVT.

With respect to this clone: The CDR3 is cut off 3 residues early in the read; its end comes from the germline J gene. This chain joins TRBV5-6 and TRBJ1-1, with D possibly matching TRBD1 (6 bases). The CDR3 contains 14 residues. V was shortened by 3 bases and J by 4 bases, with 13 bases between the two germline ends. CDR1 SGHDT and CDR2 YYEEEE come from the germline V gene. The CDR3 sequence is CASSYLGGPTEAFF. CDR3 bases read: TGTGCCAGCAGCTACCTGGGGGGGCCCACTGAA.

Worth noting for this clone: The DNA ends 3 residues before the CDR3 does, and the rest of the CDR3 is filled in from the germline J gene. V usage is TRBV4-1 and J usage is TRBJ2-2; 8 bases agree with TRBD2. Germline V gene sequence: CDR1 MGHRA, CDR2 YSYEKL. The CDR3 length is 18 residues. V gave up 5 bases and J gave up 3 bases; unmatched junction bases: 14. The part of the CDR3 DNA that was read is TGCGCCAGCAGCAAAGGGGGTCCGGGGGGGCCCGACACCGGGGAG. As protein: CASSKGGPGGPDTGE. From start to end, the CDR3 is CASSKGGPGGPDTGELFF.

To note about this clone: Coverage ceases 3 residues before the CDR3 finishes, and the germline J gene fills in the end. The V and J genes are TRBV5-1 and TRBJ1-1; TRBD1 agrees at 8 bases. This CDR3 has 14 amino acids. Germline V lookup: CDR1 SGHRS, CDR2 YFSETQ. Incomplete CDR3 DNA: TGCGCCAGCAGCTTACTAGACAGGGGAGGAGTA. Protein product: CASSLLDRGGV. The CDR3 as a whole reads CASSLLDRGGVAFF. Full variable domain (outside the CDR3, taken from reference TRBV5-1 and TRBJ1-1): KAGVTQTPRYLIKTRGQQVTLSCSPISGHRSVSWYQQTPGQGLQFLFEYFSETQRNKGNFPGRFSGRQFSNSRSEMNVSTLELGDSALYLCASSLLDRGGVAFFGQGTRLTVV.

A word on this clone: The CDR3 is cut off 3 residues early in the read; its end comes from the germline J gene. The V call is TRBV7-9, the J call TRBJ2-4, with D tentatively TRBD2 (5 bases). This CDR3 region has 15 residues. Germline V lookup: CDR1 SEHNR, CDR2 FQNEAQ (reference sequence). The CDR3 loop is CASSVRRIEDYGQYF. The DNA read from the CDR3 is TGTGCCAGCAGCGTACGGCGTATCGAAGACTATGGT.

Comments on this clone: The CDR3 goes on 3 residues after the read ends, and that part is filled in from the germline J gene. This chain uses TRBV20-1 with TRBJ2-7, with TRBD2 matching 9 bases. Germline CDR1 and CDR2: DFQATT and SNEGSKA (reference sequence). The CDR3 runs to 13 residues. V was pared by 1 base and J by 6 bases, with 4 bases of the junction left unmatched. CDR3 sequence reads: CSARVLAGVEQYF. The sequenced CDR3 bases are TGCAGTGCTAGAGTCTTAGCGGGAGTCGAG.

To note about this clone: The DNA ends 3 residues before the CDR3 does, and the rest of the CDR3 is filled in from the germline J gene. The chain combines TRBV2 with TRBJ2-2; D might be TRBD1 or TRBD2, each matching 6 bases. The V end was cut by 8 bases, the J end by 4 bases, with 17 bases between. The CDR3 spans 15 residues. CDR1 is SNHLY and CDR2 is FYNNEI in the germline V gene. CDR3 loop: CASGGRGGPTGELFF. CDR3 DNA (partial): TGTGCCAGCGGGGGCCGGGGAGGTCCCACCGGGGAG.

Worth noting for this clone: The missing CDR3 end, 3 residues past where the read stops, is filled in from the germline J gene. The chain employs TRBV5-1 and TRBJ1-6; 9 bases are shared with TRBD1. This CDR3 contains 14 residues. Germline assignment: CDR1 SGHRS and CDR2 YFSETQ. The V gene end was trimmed by 5 bases and the J gene end by 8 bases; junction bases not matched to a gene: 5. The part of the CDR3 DNA that was read is TGCGCCAGCAGGCAACAGGGGGCAGATTCACCC. The encoded protein is CASRQQGADSP. The whole CDR3 protein reads CASRQQGADSPLHF.